One and the same sample provided the 17 T cell receptor beta chains below, sequenced in a study of cytomegalovirus exposure and HLA in healthy donors. 13 Jbeta primers and 60 Vbeta primers were used for the PCR. Sequencing used immunoSEQ multiplex PCR; TCRdb keeps in-frame clones, though not all of them. The data hold about 140,000 clones, with about 70% observed a single time. The sequencing sample was made of PBMCs. These receptors were taken from a male donor in good health and CMV-seronegative.

The CDR3 nucleotides are TGTGCCAGCAGTTTAGGCGGGGGGTTCACAGATACGCAGTATTTT. Translation: CASSLGGGFTDTQYF. The chain links TRBV27 to TRBJ2-3; TRBD2 agrees at 8 bases. The CDR3 is 15 residues long. The V gene's germline CDR1 is MNHEY and CDR2 SMNVEV (reference sequence). V dropped 2 bases and J dropped 2; count of bases not matched to a gene: 3.

There are a few counts of this clone. The rearrangement uses TRBV11-1 and TRBJ2-1; possible D gene TRBD2, 6 bases. From germline, CDR1 is SGHAT and CDR2 FQDESV (reference sequence). The CDR3 is made up of 13 amino acids. The germline V and J ends were trimmed by 5 bases and 8 bases, with 13 bases remaining between them. The CDR3 DNA reads as TGTGCCAGCAGCCGGGACTTACGCGATGAGCAGTTCTTC. This encodes CASSRDLRDEQFF.

V gene TRBV18 combines with J gene TRBJ2-1; D is perhaps TRBD1 (5 bases). The CDR3 loop spans 14 amino acids. Germline-derived CDR1 and CDR2 are KGHSH and LQKENI. V lost 2 bases and J 5 bases, leaving 10 bases between the germline ends. This CDR3 reads CASSPTTVNNEQFF. The CDR3, as DNA: TGTGCCAGCTCACCAACGACAGTTAACAATGAGCAGTTCTTC. The full variable domain, in which reference TRBV18 and TRBJ2-1 provide the parts outside the CDR3, is NAGVMQNPRHLVRRRGQEARLRCSPMKGHSHVYWYRQLPEEGLKFMVYLQKENIIDESGMPKERFSAEFPKEGPSILRIQQVVRGDSAAYFCASSPTTVNNEQFFGPGTRLTVL.

The chain couples TRBV5-6 to TRBJ2-3; D is uncertain. The CDR3 extends over 13 amino acids. V was shortened by 2 bases and J by 2 bases, with 6 bases between the two germline ends. The V gene's germline CDR1 is SGHDT and CDR2 YYEEEE. The CDR3 loop is CASSFPNTDTQYF. The CDR3 DNA sequence: TGTGCCAGCAGCTTCCCTAACACAGATACGCAGTATTTT.

The chain carries TRBV6-1 and TRBJ1-2; TRBD1 matches at 7 bases. J lost 0 bases, V lost 4 bases, and 11 bases had no gene match. CDR1 is MNHNS and CDR2 is SASEGT in the germline V gene. This CDR3 is built from 17 residues. The CDR3 sequence: CASSVRDSRFSNYGYTF. As DNA, the CDR3 is TGTGCCAGCAGTGTCCGGGACAGCCGGTTCTCTAACTATGGCTACACCTTC.

This clone came up once. The chain recombines TRBV2 with TRBJ2-5; 8 nucleotides match TRBD1. This CDR3 region has 14 residues. Per germline, CDR1 SNHLY and CDR2 FYNNEI. V was clipped by 6 bases and J by 2 bases; unmatched bases: 5. CDR3: CASRDRGGQETQYF. In nucleotides, the CDR3 is TGTGCCAGCAGAGACAGGGGTGGGCAAGAGACCCAGTACTTC.

This clone was counted a few times. The chain joins TRBV9 to TRBJ2-1, with D perhaps matching TRBD2 (5 bases). CDR3 length equals 16 residues. Per the germline V gene, CDR1 is SGDLS and CDR2 is YYNGEE. V shed 3 bases and J shed 6 bases, with 19 bases lying between them. The CDR3 loop reads CASSEPHGGGRNEQFF. DNA of the CDR3: TGTGCCAGCAGCGAGCCCCACGGTGGCGGGCGCAATGAGCAGTTCTTC.

The V gene is TRBV7-6, the J gene TRBJ1-2; 9 nucleotides match TRBD1. J was trimmed by 4 bases and V by 4 bases; bases with no gene match: 7. This CDR3 is built from 15 residues. Germline V gives CDR1 SGHVS, CDR2 FNYEAQ. CDR3 sequence: CASSSLLGQGYGYTF. The CDR3 DNA follows: TGTGCCAGCAGCTCATTACTGGGACAGGGCTATGGCTACACCTTC.

This clone came up a few times. The CDR3 region is CASSKGQENTGELFF. CDR3 in DNA: TGTGCCAGCAGTAAAGGACAGGAGAACACCGGGGAGCTGTTTTTT. The chain carries TRBV6-6 and TRBJ2-2; the match to TRBD1 covers 7 bases. The CDR3 is made up of 15 amino acids. Germline V CDR1 and CDR2: MNHNY, SVGAGI (reference sequence). The ends lost 5 bases at V and 1 base at J; junction bases unmatched: 4.

The chain has TRBV27 and TRBJ1-2; 7 positions agree with TRBD1. The CDR3 is made up of 15 amino acids. V trimming: 8 bases; J trimming: 2 bases; junction bases outside the gene matches: 11. Looked up from germline, CDR1 is MNHEY and CDR2 is SMNVEV (reference sequence). The CDR3 DNA follows: TGTGCCAGCGCCCGTGAGGACAGGCTAAACTATGGCTACACCTTC. Its translation is CASAREDRLNYGYTF.

The chain is built from TRBV5-4 and TRBJ1-2; 7 positions agree with TRBD1. This CDR3 is built from 13 residues. Germline lookup yields CDR1 SGHNT and CDR2 YYREEE (reference sequence). V lost 3 bases, J lost 2 bases, and 1 base stayed unmatched. DNA of the CDR3: TGTGCCAGCAGCTCCAGGGGGAACTATGGCTACACCTTC. The encoded protein is CASSSRGNYGYTF.

This clone came up once. This chain links TRBV2 with TRBJ2-5; weak D call: TRBD2 (6 bases). CDR1 and CDR2 (germline): SNHLY, FYNNEI. V lost 0 bases and J lost 5, with 10 bases in between. This CDR3 contains 14 residues. In DNA, the CDR3 is TGTGCCAGCAGTGAAGCGTGGGGGGACGAGACCCAGTACTTC. It specifies CASSEAWGDETQYF.

The chain links TRBV19 to TRBJ2-2; 11 positions match TRBD1. Losses at the gene ends were 5 bases for V and 6 bases for J; bases not matched to a gene: 11. In germline, CDR1 is LNHDA, CDR2 SQIVND (reference sequence). This CDR3 has 17 residues. CDR3 in DNA: TGTGCCAGTAGTCGGCGGGAAGGGACAGGGGGTCCCGGGGAGCTGTTTTTT. It yields the protein CASSRREGTGGPGELFF.

CDR3 nucleotide sequence: TGTGCCAGCAGCCCATCGGGGGGGGACAATCAGCCCCAGCATTTT. Encoded protein: CASSPSGGDNQPQHF. This chain connects TRBV9 to TRBJ1-5; D is perhaps TRBD1 (5 bases). The germline V and J ends were trimmed by 4 bases and 3 bases, with 14 bases remaining between them. From germline, CDR1 is SGDLS and CDR2 YYNGEE. The CDR3 extends over 15 amino acids. The whole variable domain, filled in from reference TRBV9 and TRBJ1-5, reads DSGVTQTPKHLITATGQRVTLRCSPRSGDLSVYWYQQSLDQGLQFLIQYYNGEERAKGNILERFSAQQFPDLHSELNLSSLELGDSALYFCASSPSGGDNQPQHFGDGTRLSIL.

This clone has a handful of counts. This chain links TRBV19 with TRBJ1-1; tentative D call: TRBD1 (6 bases). The CDR3 is 14 residues long. V gave up 5 bases and J gave up 8 bases, with 18 bases separating them. In germline, CDR1 is LNHDA, CDR2 SQIVND (reference sequence). The CDR3 bases are TGTGCCAGTAGTGCCCTCCTCGGACAGACGGAAGCTTTCTTT. Translation: CASSALLGQTEAFF.

There are a few counts of this clone. This chain connects TRBV28 to TRBJ2-7; 8 bases are a match to TRBD1. J was trimmed by 6 bases and V by 6 bases; bases with no gene match: 10. The CDR3 contains 14 residues. CDR1 MDHEN and CDR2 SYDVKM come from the germline V gene. The CDR3 nucleotides read TGTGCCAGCAGGTCAGGGGGCACCTCGCGCGAGCAGTACTTC. Amino acid sequence: CASRSGGTSREQYF.

The V gene is TRBV7-9, the J gene TRBJ1-4; a possible D gene is TRBD1 (5 bases). With 5 bases removed from V and 5 bases from J, the gap between germline ends came to 15 bases. Germline CDR1 reads SEHNR; CDR2 reads FQNEAQ (reference sequence). The CDR3 has 15 residues. Here the CDR3 reads CASSPAGGSNEKLFF. The CDR3, as DNA: TGTGCCAGCAGCCCCGCTGGGGGGAGCAATGAAAAACTGTTTTTT.